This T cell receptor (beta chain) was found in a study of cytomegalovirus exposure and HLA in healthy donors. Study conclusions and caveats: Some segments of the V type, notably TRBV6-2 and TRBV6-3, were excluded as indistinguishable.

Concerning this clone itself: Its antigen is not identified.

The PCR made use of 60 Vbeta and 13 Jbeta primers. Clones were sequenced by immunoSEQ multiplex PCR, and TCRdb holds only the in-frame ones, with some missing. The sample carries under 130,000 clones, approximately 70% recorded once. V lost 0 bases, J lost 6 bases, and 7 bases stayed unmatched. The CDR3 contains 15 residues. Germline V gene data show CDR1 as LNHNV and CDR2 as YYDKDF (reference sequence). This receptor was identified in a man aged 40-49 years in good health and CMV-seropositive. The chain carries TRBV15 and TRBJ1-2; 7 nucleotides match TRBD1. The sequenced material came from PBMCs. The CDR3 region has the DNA TGTGCCACCAGCAGAGATCGCTGGGACAGACATGGCTACACCTTC. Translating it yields CATSRDRWDRHGYTF.